The sequence of this T cell receptor (beta chain) was determined in a study of T cell changes during pregnancy in multiple sclerosis. Germline loops: CDR1 LGHNA, CDR2 YSLEER. The junction had 3 bases not matched to a gene; V was cut back by 4 bases and J by 2 bases. There are 15 residues in the CDR3. Assay used: immunoSEQ multiplex PCR; TCRdb lists only in-frame clones, some missing. The sample lists approximately 20,000 clones; 80% to 90% were seen once. This sequence was found in a female donor in good health, enrolled as a control in a pregnancy study. The specimen was CD8+ T cells from peripheral blood mononuclear cells, collected in the third trimester of pregnancy. The chain recombines TRBV4-3 with TRBJ2-1, with 9 bases matching TRBD2. CDR3 loop: CASSPQRGAYNEQFF. In DNA, the CDR3 is TGCGCCAGCAGCCCCCAGCGGGGGGCCTACAATGAGCAGTTCTTC.